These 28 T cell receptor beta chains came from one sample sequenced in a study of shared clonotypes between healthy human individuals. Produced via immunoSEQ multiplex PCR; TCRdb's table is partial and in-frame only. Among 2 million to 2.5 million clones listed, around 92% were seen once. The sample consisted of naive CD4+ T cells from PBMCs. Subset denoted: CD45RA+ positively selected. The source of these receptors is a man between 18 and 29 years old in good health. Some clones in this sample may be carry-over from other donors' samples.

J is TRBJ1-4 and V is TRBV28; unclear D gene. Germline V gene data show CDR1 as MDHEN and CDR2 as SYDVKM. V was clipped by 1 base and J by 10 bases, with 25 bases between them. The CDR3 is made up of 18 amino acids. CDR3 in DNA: TGTGCCAGCAGTTTATCCGTACGTTCTGGCCGCTGGGAGGGAAAACTGTTTTTT. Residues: CASSLSVRSGRWEGKLFF.

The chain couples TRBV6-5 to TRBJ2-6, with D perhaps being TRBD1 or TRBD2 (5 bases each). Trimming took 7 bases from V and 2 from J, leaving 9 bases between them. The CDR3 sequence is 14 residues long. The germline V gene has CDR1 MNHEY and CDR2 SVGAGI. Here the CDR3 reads CASKRGAGANVLTF. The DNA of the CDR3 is TGTGCCAGCAAGAGGGGCGCTGGGGCCAACGTCCTGACTTTC.

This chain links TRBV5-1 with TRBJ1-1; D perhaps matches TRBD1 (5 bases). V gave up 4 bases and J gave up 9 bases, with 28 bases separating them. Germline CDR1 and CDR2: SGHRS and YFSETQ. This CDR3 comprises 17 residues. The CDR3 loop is CASSRLVSFGGKSQAFF. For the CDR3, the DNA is TGCGCCAGCAGCAGACTCGTATCGTTCGGGGGGAAGTCTCAAGCTTTCTTT. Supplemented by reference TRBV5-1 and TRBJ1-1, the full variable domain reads KAGVTQTPRYLIKTRGQQVTLSCSPISGHRSVSWYQQTPGQGLQFLFEYFSETQRNKGNFPGRFSGRQFSNSRSEMNVSTLELGDSALYLCASSRLVSFGGKSQAFFGQGTRLTVV.

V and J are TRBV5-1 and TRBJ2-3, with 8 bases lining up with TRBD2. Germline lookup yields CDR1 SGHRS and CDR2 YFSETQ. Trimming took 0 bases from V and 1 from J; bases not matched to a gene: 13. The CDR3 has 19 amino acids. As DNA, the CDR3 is TGCGCCAGCAGCTTGGGTCTGGCGGGAGGAGGGTCAGGCACAGATACGCAGTATTTT. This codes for CASSLGLAGGGSGTDTQYF.

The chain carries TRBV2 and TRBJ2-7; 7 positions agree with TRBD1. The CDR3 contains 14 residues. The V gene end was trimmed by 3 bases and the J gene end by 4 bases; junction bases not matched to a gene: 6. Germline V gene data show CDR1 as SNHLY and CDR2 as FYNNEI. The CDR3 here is CASSETTGRYEQYF. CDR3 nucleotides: TGTGCCAGCAGTGAGACGACAGGGCGGTACGAGCAGTACTTC. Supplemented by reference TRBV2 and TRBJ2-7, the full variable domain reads EPEVTQTPSHQVTQMGQEVILRCVPISNHLYFYWYRQILGQKVEFLVSFYNNEISEKSEIFDDQFSVERPDGSNFTLKIRSTKLEDSAMYFCASSETTGRYEQYFGPGTRLTVT.

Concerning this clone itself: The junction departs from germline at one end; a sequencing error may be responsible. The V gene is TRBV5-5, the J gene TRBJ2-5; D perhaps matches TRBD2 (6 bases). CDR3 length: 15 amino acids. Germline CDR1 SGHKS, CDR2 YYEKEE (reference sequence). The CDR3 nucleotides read TGCGCCAGCAGCCAAGATGGGAGGAGCAGGGAGACCCAGTACTTC. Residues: CASSQDGRSRETQYF.

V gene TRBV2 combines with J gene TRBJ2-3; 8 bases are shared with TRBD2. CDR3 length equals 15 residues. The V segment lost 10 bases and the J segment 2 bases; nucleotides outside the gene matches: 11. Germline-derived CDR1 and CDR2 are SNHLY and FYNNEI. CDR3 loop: CATRRRLALTDTQYF. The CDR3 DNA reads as TGTGCCACACGCCGCCGACTAGCGCTCACAGATACGCAGTATTTT. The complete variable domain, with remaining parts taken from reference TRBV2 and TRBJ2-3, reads EPEVTQTPSHQVTQMGQEVILRCVPISNHLYFYWYRQILGQKVEFLVSFYNNEISEKSEIFDDQFSVERPDGSNFTLKIRSTKLEDSAMYFCATRRRLALTDTQYFGPGTRLTVL.

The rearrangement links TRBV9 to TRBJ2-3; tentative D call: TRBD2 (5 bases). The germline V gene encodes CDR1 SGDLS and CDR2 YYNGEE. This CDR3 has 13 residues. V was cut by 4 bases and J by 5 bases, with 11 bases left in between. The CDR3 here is CASSTRRGDTQYF. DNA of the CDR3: TGTGCCAGCAGCACAAGACGGGGAGATACGCAGTATTTT.

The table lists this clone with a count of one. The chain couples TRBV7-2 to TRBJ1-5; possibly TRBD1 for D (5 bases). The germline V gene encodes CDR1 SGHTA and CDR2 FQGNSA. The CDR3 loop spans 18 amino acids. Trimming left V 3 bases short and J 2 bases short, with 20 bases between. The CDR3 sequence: CASSFGDSRRWGNQPQHF. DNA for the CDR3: TGTGCCAGCAGCTTCGGGGACTCCCGAAGGTGGGGCAATCAGCCCCAGCATTTT.

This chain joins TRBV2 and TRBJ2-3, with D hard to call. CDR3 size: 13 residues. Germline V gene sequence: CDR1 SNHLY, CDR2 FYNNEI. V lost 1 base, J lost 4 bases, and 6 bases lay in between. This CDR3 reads CASSEGTADTQYF. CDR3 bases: TGTGCCAGCAGTGAAGGTACAGCAGATACGCAGTATTTT.

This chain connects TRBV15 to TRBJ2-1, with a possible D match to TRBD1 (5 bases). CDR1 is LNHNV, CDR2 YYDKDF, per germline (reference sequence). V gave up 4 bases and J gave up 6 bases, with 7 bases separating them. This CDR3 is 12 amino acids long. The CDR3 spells CATSKRGNEQFF. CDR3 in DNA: TGTGCCACCAGCAAAAGGGGCAATGAGCAGTTCTTC.

CDR3 amino acids: CASSPPAAGLPGELFF. For the CDR3, the DNA is TGTGCCAGCTCACCACCGGCAGCAGGGCTCCCCGGGGAGCTGTTTTTT. This rearrangement joins TRBV18 to TRBJ2-2, with D perhaps matching TRBD1 (5 bases). The germline gives CDR1 KGHSH, CDR2 LQKENI. This CDR3 contains 16 residues. V lost 0 bases to trimming and J lost 6 bases, with 14 bases between them.

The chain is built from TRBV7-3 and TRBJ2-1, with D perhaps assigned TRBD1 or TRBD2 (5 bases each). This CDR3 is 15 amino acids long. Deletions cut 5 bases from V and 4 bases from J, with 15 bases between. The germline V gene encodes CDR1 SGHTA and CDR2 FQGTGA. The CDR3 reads CASSPLPGTYNEQFF. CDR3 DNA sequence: TGTGCCAGCAGCCCGTTGCCCGGGACGTACAATGAGCAGTTCTTC. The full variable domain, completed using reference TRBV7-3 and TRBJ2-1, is GAGVSQTPSNKVTEKGKYVELRCDPISGHTALYWYRQSLGQGPEFLIYFQGTGAADDSGLPNDRFFAVRPEGSVSTLKIQRTERGDSAVYLCASSPLPGTYNEQFFGPGTRLTVL.

The CDR3: CAWSVSFGTDEKLFF. In DNA, the CDR3 is TGTGCCTGGAGTGTAAGTTTCGGGACGGATGAAAAACTGTTTTTT. The chain recombines TRBV30 with TRBJ1-4; TRBD1 might be the D (5 bases). The germline V and J ends were trimmed by 0 bases and 6 bases, with 14 bases remaining between them. Germline-derived CDR1 and CDR2 are GTSNPN and SVGIG (reference sequence). The CDR3 is made up of 15 amino acids. Based on the CDR3 plus reference TRBV30 and TRBJ1-4, the full variable domain is SQTIHQWPATLVQPVGSPLSLECTVEGTSNPNLYWYRQAAGRGLQLLFYSVGIGQISSEVPQNLSASRPQDRQFILSSKKLLLSDSGFYLCAWSVSFGTDEKLFFGSGTQLSVL.

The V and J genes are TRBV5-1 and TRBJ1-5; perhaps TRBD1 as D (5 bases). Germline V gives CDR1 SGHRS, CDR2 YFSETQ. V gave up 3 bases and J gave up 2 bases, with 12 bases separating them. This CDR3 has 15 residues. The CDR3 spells CASSWGGGGNQPQHF. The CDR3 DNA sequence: TGCGCCAGCAGCTGGGGTGGAGGGGGCAATCAGCCCCAGCATTTT.

As DNA, the CDR3 is TGCGCCAGCAGCAACGGGGCGAGCTCCTACAATGAGCAGTTCTTC. It is translated as CASSNGASSYNEQFF. The V gene is TRBV5-1, the J gene TRBJ2-1, with D perhaps given as TRBD1 or TRBD2 (5 bases each). Germline V gene lookup returns CDR1 SGHRS and CDR2 YFSETQ. Trimming removed 4 bases from V and 0 bases from J, with 11 bases in between. The CDR3 contains 15 residues.

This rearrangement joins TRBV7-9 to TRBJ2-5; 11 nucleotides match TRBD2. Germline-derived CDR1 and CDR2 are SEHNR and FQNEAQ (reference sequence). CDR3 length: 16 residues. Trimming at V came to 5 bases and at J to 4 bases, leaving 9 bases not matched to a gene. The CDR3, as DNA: TGTGCCAGCAGCCCACACCAGACTAGCGGGACAGAGACCCAGTACTTC. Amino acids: CASSPHQTSGTETQYF. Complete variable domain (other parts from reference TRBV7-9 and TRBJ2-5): DTGVSQNPRHKITKRGQNVTFRCDPISEHNRLYWYRQTLGQGPEFLTYFQNEAQLEKSRLLSDRFSAERPKGSFSTLEIQRTEQGDSAMYLCASSPHQTSGTETQYFGPGTRLLVL.

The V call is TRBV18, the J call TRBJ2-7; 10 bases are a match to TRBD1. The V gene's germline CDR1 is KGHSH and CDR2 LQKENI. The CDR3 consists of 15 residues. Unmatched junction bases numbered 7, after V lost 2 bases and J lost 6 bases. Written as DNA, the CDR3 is TGTGCCAGCTCACCAGGTGGGAGACAGGGGGCCGAGCAGTACTTC. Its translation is CASSPGGRQGAEQYF. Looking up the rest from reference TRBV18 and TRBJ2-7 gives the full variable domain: NAGVMQNPRHLVRRRGQEARLRCSPMKGHSHVYWYRQLPEEGLKFMVYLQKENIIDESGMPKERFSAEFPKEGPSILRIQQVVRGDSAAYFCASSPGGRQGAEQYFGPGTRLTVT.

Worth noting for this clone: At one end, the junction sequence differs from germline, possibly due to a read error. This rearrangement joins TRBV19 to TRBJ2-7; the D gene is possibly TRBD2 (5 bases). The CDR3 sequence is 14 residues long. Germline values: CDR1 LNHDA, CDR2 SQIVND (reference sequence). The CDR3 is CASSKNPRDYGQYF. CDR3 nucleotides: TGTGCCAGTAGTAAAAACCCGCGTGACTACGGGCAGTACTTC.

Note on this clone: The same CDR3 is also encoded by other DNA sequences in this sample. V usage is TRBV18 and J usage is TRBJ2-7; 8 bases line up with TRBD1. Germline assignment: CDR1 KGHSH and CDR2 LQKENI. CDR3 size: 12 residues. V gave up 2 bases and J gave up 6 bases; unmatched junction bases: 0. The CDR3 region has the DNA TGTGCCAGCTCACCAGGACAGGGCGAGCAGTACTTC. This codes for CASSPGQGEQYF.

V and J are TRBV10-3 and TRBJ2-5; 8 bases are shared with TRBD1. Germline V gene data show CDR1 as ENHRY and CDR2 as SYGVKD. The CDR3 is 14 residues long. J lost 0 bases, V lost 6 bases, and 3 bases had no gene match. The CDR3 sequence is CAISQGANQETQYF. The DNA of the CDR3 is TGTGCCATCAGCCAGGGGGCAAACCAAGAGACCCAGTACTTC.

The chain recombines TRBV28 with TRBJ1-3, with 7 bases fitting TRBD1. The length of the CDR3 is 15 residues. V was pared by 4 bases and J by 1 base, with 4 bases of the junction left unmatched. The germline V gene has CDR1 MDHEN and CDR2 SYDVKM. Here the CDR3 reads CASSSTGWSGNTIYF. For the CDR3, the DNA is TGTGCCAGCAGTTCGACAGGGTGGTCTGGAAACACCATATATTTT.

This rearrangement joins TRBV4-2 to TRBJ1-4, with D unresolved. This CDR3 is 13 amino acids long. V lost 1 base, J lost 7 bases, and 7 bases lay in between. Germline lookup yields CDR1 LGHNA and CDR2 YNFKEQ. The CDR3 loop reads CASSQGWGEKLFF. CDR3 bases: TGTGCCAGCAGCCAAGGGTGGGGTGAAAAACTGTTTTTT.

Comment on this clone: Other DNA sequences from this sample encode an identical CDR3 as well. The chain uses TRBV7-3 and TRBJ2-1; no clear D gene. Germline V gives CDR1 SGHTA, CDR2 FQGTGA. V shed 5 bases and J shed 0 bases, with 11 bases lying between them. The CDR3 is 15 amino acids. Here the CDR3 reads CASSLLPSSYNEQFF. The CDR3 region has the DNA TGTGCCAGCAGCCTTCTCCCTAGCTCCTACAATGAGCAGTTCTTC.

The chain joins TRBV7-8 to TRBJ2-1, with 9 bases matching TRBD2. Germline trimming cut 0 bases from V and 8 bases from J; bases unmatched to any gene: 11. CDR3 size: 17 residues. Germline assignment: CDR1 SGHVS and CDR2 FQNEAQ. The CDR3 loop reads CASSLAYRLAGLYEQFF. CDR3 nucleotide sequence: TGTGCCAGCAGCTTAGCGTATCGGCTAGCGGGGCTTTATGAGCAGTTCTTC. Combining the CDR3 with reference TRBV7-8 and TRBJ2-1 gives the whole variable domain GAGVSQSPRYKVAKRGQDVALRCDPISGHVSLFWYQQALGQGPEFLTYFQNEAQLDKSGLPSDRFFAERPEGSVSTLKIQRTQQEDSAVYLCASSLAYRLAGLYEQFFGPGTRLTVL.

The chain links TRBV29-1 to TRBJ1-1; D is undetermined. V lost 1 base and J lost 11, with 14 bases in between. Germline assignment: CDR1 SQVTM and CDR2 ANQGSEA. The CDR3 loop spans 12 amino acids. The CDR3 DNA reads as TGCAGCGTTGAAGGAGGGTACGAGGTGGCTTTCTTT. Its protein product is CSVEGGYEVAFF.

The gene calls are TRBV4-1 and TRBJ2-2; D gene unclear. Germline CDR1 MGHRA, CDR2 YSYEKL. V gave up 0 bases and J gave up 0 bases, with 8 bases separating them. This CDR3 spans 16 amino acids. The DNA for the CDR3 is TGCGCCAGCAGCCAAGATACACGCCCGAACACCGGGGAGCTGTTTTTT. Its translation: CASSQDTRPNTGELFF.

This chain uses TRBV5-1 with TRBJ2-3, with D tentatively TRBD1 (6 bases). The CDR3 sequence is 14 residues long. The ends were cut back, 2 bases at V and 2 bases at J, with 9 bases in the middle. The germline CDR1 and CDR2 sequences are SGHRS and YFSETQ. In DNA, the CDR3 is TGCGCCAGCAGCTTCCGGGACAACACAGATACGCAGTATTTT. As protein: CASSFRDNTDTQYF.